One T cell receptor (beta chain) is described in this entry. The antigen is unknown. This sample is drawn from a study of T cell responses to AZD1222 COVID-19 vaccine. Broader study findings: Donor demographics were predominantly white British with a female majority; clonal diversity may be underestimated.

Method: immunoSEQ multiplex PCR; TCRdb's copy keeps in-frame clones and lacks some. The sample carries under 130,000 clones, roughly 90% recorded once. Trimming removed 4 bases from V and 3 bases from J, with 7 bases in between. There are 12 residues in the CDR3. Germline loops: CDR1 LGHDT, CDR2 YNNKEL (reference sequence). The TCR sequence derives from an adult in good health. Sequenced here: peripheral blood, sampled on day 0 of AZD1222 vaccination. The V and J genes are TRBV3-1 (or the pseudogene TRBV3-2) and TRBJ2-7; no definite D call. Here the CDR3 DNA reads TGTGCCAGCAGCCCTCACGGCTACGAGCAGTACTTC. It codes for CASSPHGYEQYF.